There are a few counts of the clone carrying this T cell receptor (beta chain). This entry belongs to a study of response to subunit inactivated influenza vaccine. TCRdb ran MiXCR on the RT-PCR reads and lists one entry per CDR3 protein. The sample carries more than 600,000 distinct CDR3 sequences, roughly 20% recorded once. The germline CDR1 and CDR2 sequences are SGHRS and YFSETQ. There are 15 residues in the CDR3. V lost 0 bases to trimming and J lost 5 bases, with 12 bases between them. The TCR sequence derives from a man aged 45-65 years who received an inactivated influenza vaccine. Specimen: PBMCs from blood, collected roughly 5 days after vaccination. The chain carries TRBV5-1 and TRBJ2-4; D is possibly TRBD1 (6 bases). The CDR3 DNA reads as TGCGCCAGCAGCTTGGCAGGGGTGGGACAAAACATTCAGTACTTC. Translation gives CASSLAGVGQNIQYF.